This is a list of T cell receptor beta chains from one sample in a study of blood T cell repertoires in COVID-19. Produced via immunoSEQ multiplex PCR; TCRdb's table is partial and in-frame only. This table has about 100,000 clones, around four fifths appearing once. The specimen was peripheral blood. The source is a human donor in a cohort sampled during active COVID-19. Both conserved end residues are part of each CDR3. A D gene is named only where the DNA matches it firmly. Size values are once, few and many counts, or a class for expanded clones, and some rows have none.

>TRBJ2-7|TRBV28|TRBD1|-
CASTPQGPYEQYF
TGTGCCAGCACTCCACAGGGGCCCTACGAGCAGTACTTC
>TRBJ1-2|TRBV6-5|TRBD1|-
CASRGQGLFYGYTF
TGTGCCAGCAGGGGACAGGGCTTGTTCTATGGCTACACCTTC
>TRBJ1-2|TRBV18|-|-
CASSPGFAGQSSTDYGYTF
TGTGCCAGCTCACCAGGATTTGCAGGGCAGAGCTCTACCGACTATGGCTACACCTTC
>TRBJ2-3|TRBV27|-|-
CASSFSGVVRDTQYF
TGTGCCAGCAGTTTCTCAGGGGTGGTCCGAGATACGCAGTATTTT
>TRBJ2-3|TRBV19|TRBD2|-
CASSNRLAGERDTQYF
TGTGCCAGTAGTAACAGGCTAGCGGGCGAACGAGATACGCAGTATTTT
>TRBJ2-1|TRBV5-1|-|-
CASSRMVGAVHEQFF
TGCGCCAGCAGCCGTATGGTGGGGGCGGTTCATGAGCAGTTCTTC
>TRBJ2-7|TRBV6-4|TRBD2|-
CASSAELASEQYF
TGTGCCAGCAGTGCTGAACTAGCGAGCGAGCAGTACTTC
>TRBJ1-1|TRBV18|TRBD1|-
CASSPTGGVMNTEAFF
TGTGCCAGCTCACCGACAGGGGGCGTTATGAACACTGAAGCTTTCTTT
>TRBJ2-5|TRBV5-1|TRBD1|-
CASSLARDRVFETQYF
TGCGCCAGCAGCTTGGCCCGGGACAGGGTCTTCGAGACCCAGTACTTC
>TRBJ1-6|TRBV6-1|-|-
CASSDPGIRDSPLHF
TGTGCCAGCAGTGACCCGGGGATCCGGGATTCACCCCTCCACTTT
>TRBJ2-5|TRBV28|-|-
CASSLNPPKETQYF
TGTGCCAGCAGTTTGAATCCCCCTAAAGAGACCCAGTACTTC
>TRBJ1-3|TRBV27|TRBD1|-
CASSRQGVGNTIYF
TGTGCCAGCAGCCGACAGGGTGTCGGAAACACCATATATTTT
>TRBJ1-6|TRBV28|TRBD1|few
CATLGTGVSPLHF
TGTGCCACCCTAGGGACAGGGGTCTCACCCCTCCACTTT
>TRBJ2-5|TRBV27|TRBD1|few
CASRRQGPSETQYF
TGTGCCAGCAGACGACAGGGGCCGTCGGAGACCCAGTACTTC
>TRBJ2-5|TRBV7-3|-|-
CASSLDGGGRETQYF
TGTGCCAGCAGCTTAGACGGGGGAGGTCGGGAGACCCAGTACTTC
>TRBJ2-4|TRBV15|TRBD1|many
CATSRDGQGDIQYF
TGTGCCACCAGCAGAGATGGGCAGGGGGACATTCAGTACTTC
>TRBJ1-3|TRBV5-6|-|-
CASTDLRGFSGNTIYF
TGTGCCAGCACGGACTTAAGAGGCTTCTCTGGAAACACCATATATTTT